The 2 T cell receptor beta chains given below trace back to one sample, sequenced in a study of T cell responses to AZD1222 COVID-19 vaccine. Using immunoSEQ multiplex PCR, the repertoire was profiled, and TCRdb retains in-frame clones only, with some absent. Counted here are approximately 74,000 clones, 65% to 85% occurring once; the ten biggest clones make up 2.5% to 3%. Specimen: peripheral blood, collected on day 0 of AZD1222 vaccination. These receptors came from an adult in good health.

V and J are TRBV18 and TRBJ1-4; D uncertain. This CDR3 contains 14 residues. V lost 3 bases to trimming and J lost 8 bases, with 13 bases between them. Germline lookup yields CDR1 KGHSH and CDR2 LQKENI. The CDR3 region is CASSPAKSGEKLFF. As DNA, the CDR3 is TGTGCCAGCTCACCGGCCAAGTCAGGAGAAAAACTGTTTTTT.

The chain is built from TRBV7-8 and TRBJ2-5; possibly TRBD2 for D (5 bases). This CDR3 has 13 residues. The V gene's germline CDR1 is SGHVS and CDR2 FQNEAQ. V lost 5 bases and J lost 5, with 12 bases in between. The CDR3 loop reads CASSVRLKETQYF. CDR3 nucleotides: TGTGCCAGCAGCGTTAGACTAAAGGAGACCCAGTACTTC.